This TCR beta chain was found in a study of circulating CD8 cells and anti-PD-1 response in melanoma. Germline trimming cut 0 bases from V and 2 bases from J; bases unmatched to any gene: 4. The germline V gene has CDR1 MNHEY and CDR2 SMNVEV (reference sequence). The CDR3 runs 16 residues. From live CD3+CD8+TCRalphabeta+ cells, four PD-1 and/or TIGIT subsets were sorted. This clonotype rates as medium-sized (0.01 to 0.1%). TCR libraries were prepared from about 16 ng of total RNA with the QIAseq Immune Repertoire TCR panel. TCRdb itself ran the reads through MiXCR, one entry per CDR3 protein. The sample has more than 950 distinct CDR3 sequences, over 8.5% seen once.

The chain couples TRBV27 to TRBJ2-7, with 10 bases aligning to TRBD1. This receptor was obtained from a human donor with melanoma. The source was CD8+ T cells from PBMCs, collected at baseline or after one month of anti-PD-1 therapy (not recorded which). The CDR3 spells CASSLSEGTGAYEQYF. DNA for the CDR3: TGTGCCAGCAGTTTATCGGAGGGGACAGGGGCCTACGAGCAGTACTTC.